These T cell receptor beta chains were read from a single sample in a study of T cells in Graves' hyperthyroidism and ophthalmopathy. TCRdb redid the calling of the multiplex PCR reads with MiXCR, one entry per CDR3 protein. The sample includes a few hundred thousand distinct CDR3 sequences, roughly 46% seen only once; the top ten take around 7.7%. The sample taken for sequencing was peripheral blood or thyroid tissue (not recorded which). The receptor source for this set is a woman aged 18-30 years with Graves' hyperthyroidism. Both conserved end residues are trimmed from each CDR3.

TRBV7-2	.	ASSFDQGAGNEQF
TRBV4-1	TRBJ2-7	ASSQRTGDTSYEQY
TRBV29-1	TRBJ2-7	SSRRDPKTYEQY
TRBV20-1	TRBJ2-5	SARGSED
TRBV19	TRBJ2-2	ASARDSYTGELF
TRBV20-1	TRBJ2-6	SAQGAGGNVLT
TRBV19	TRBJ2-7	ASSFESGYEQC
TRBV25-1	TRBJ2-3	ASSPQGARRDTQY
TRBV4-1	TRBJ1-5	ASSHGKVGQGPQPQH
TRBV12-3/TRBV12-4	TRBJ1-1	ASSSDTEAF
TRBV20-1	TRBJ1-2	SARGRGRHLSHT
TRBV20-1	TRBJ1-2	SLLGGPNYGYT
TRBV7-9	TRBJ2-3	ASSPLGRGVDGEQY
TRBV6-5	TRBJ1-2	ASSYEWGQELYGYT
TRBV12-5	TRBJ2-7	ASGLRLAGVKRAYEQY
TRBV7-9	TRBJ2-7	ASTAPGTSYEQY